These 7 T cell receptor beta chains came from one sample sequenced in a study of T cell responses to AZD1222 COVID-19 vaccine. Clones were sequenced by immunoSEQ multiplex PCR, and TCRdb holds only the in-frame ones, with some missing. This sample has tens of thousands of clones, with approximately 81% found just once. The sample was peripheral blood, taken on day 0 of AZD1222 vaccination. The receptors were sampled from an adult in good health.

J is TRBJ2-2 and V is TRBV6-5; no reliable D call. V lost 2 bases to trimming and J lost 0 bases, with 4 bases between them. The CDR3 is 14 residues long. Per the germline V gene, CDR1 is MNHEY and CDR2 is SVGAGI. The CDR3 loop reads CASSYGANTGELFF. CDR3 nucleotides: TGTGCCAGCAGTTACGGGGCGAACACCGGGGAGCTGTTTTTT.

This chain links TRBV14 with TRBJ1-6; D is perhaps TRBD1 (5 bases). Trimming cost V 4 bases and J 9 bases, with 13 bases left between them. In germline, CDR1 is SGHDN, CDR2 FVKESK. The CDR3 extends over 14 amino acids. The CDR3 nucleotides read TGTGCCAGCAGCCCATCGACAAGGGGTTCACCCCTCCACTTT. Translation gives CASSPSTRGSPLHF. Full variable domain (remainder filled in from reference TRBV14 and TRBJ1-6): EAGVTQFPSHSVIEKGQTVTLRCDPISGHDNLYWYRRVMGKEIKFLLHFVKESKQDESGMPNNRFLAERTGGTYSTLKVQPAELEDSGVYFCASSPSTRGSPLHFGNGTRLTVT.

The chain recombines TRBV20-1 with TRBJ1-2, with D uncertain. CDR3 length: 9 residues. Germline loops: CDR1 DFQATT, CDR2 SNEGSKA (reference sequence). Here the CDR3 DNA reads TGCAGAAAAATGTATGGCTACACCTTC. Its protein product is CRKMYGYTF.

The chain has TRBV9 and TRBJ1-2, with D perhaps TRBD1 (6 bases). Trimming stripped 3 bases from V and 4 bases from J, with 16 bases between. CDR3 length: 15 residues. Germline CDR1 and CDR2: SGDLS and YYNGEE. The CDR3 spells CASSGMGRGPYGYTF. In DNA, the CDR3 is TGTGCCAGCAGCGGAATGGGCAGGGGACCCTATGGCTACACCTTC.

This sequence joins TRBV18 and TRBJ2-2, with 10 bases matching TRBD2. Per the germline V gene, CDR1 is KGHSH and CDR2 is LQKENI. J was trimmed by 4 bases and V by 6 bases; bases with no gene match: 8. The CDR3 extends over 16 amino acids. The chain's CDR3 is CASSPSGGASTGELFF. DNA for the CDR3: TGTGCCAGCTCCCCCAGCGGGGGGGCCTCCACCGGGGAGCTGTTTTTT.

The rearrangement uses TRBV10-3 and TRBJ2-2; 12 bases map to TRBD1. Germline lookup yields CDR1 ENHRY and CDR2 SYGVKD. J lost 7 bases, V lost 7 bases, and 7 bases had no gene match. The length of the CDR3 is 15 residues. CDR3 in amino acids: CAINPGQGAGGELFF. Written as DNA, the CDR3 is TGTGCCATCAACCCGGGACAGGGGGCCGGCGGGGAGCTGTTTTTT.

This sequence joins TRBV7-8 and TRBJ2-1, with D possibly matching TRBD1 (5 bases). The CDR3 sequence is 14 residues long. Germline V lookup: CDR1 SGHVS, CDR2 FQNEAQ. Trimming shortened V by 5 bases and J by 2 bases, and 10 bases separated the two germline ends. CDR3 loop: CASSIRGPYNEQFF. The CDR3 nucleotides read TGTGCCAGCAGCATTAGGGGCCCCTACAATGAGCAGTTCTTC.